The T cell receptor (beta chain) under discussion was sequenced for a study of blood T cells in healthy people across ages. Study conclusions and caveats: It was the long-lived donors that had more naive CD4+ cells and higher diversity than aged donors.

This clonotype occurred a few times. The antigen is unknown. The authors isolated at least 6.5 million PBMCs per sample. The second PCR ran roughly 6 to 12 cycles with a sample-barcoded 5' primer and J-beta primers. A tag from a template-switch adaptor with 12 random nucleotides marked each cDNA molecule. TCRdb re-called the 5' RACE reads through MiXCR, storing one row per CDR3 protein. This sample has roughly 1,300,000 distinct CDR3 sequences; approximately 60% occur once, and the top ten carry 6.5% to 8.5%. This CDR3 comprises 13 residues. Germline CDR1 and CDR2: LGHNA and YNFKEQ. Trimming cost V 1 base and J 4 bases, with 6 bases left between them.

The sample comprised blood. The sequence derives from a man aged 18 to 29 in good health. The chain recombines TRBV4-2 with TRBJ2-3; D is uncertain. Here the CDR3 reads CASSQARSDTQYF. As DNA, the CDR3 is TGTGCCAGCAGCCAAGCCCGGTCAGATACGCAGTATTTT.